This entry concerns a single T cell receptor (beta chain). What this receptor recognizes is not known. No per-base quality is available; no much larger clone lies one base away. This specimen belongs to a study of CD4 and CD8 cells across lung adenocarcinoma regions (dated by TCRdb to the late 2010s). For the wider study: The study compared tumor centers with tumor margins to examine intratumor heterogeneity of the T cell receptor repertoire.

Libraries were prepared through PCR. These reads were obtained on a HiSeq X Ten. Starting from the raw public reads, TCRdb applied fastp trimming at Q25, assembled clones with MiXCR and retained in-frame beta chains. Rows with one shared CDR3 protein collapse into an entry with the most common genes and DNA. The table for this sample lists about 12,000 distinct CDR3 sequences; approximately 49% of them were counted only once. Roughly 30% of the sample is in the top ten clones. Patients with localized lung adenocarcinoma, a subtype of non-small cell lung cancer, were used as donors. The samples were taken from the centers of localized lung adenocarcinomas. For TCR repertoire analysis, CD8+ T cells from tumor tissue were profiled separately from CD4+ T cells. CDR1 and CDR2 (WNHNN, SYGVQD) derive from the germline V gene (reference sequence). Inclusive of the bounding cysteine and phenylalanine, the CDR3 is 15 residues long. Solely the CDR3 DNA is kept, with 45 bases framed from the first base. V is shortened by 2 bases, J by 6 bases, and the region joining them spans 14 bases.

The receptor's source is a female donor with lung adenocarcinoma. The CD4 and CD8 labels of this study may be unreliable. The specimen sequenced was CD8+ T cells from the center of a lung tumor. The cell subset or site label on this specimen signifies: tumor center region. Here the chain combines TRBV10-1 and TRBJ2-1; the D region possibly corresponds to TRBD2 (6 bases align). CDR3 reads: CASSEAAGFLNEQFF. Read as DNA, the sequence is TGCGCCAGCAGTGAGGCGGCGGGATTTCTCAATGAGCAGTTCTTC.